Described below is a single T cell receptor (beta chain) sequence and its context. Assay used: immunoSEQ multiplex PCR; TCRdb lists only in-frame clones, some missing. The data show approximately 170,000 clones, 84% seen once. This sample stems from a study of blood T cell repertoires in COVID-19. CDR3 length equals 16 residues. Germline CDR1 reads SGDLS; CDR2 reads YYNGEE. V dropped 0 bases and J dropped 1; count of bases not matched to a gene: 4. The sequencing sample was made of peripheral blood. The J gene is TRBJ1-2, the V gene TRBV9, with 9 positions matching TRBD1. This TCR was sampled from a man aged 65-85 years with active or convalescent COVID-19. CDR3 loop: CASSVDKDRGNYGYTF. The CDR3 DNA sequence: TGTGCCAGCAGCGTAGATAAGGACAGGGGTAACTATGGCTACACCTTC.